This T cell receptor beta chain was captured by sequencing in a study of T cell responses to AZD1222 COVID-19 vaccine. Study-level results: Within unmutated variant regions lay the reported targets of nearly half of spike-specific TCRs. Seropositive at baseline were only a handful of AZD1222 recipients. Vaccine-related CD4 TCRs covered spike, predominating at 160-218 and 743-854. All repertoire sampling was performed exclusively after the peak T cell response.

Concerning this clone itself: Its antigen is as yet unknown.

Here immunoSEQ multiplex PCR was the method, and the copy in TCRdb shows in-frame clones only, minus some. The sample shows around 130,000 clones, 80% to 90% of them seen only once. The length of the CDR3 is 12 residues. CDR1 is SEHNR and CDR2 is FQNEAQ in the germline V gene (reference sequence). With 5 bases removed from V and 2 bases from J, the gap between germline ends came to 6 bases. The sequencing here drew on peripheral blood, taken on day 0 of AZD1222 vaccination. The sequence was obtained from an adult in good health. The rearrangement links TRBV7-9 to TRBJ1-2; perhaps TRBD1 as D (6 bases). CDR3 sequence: CASSGQNYGYTF. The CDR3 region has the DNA TGTGCCAGCAGCGGACAGAACTATGGCTACACCTTC.